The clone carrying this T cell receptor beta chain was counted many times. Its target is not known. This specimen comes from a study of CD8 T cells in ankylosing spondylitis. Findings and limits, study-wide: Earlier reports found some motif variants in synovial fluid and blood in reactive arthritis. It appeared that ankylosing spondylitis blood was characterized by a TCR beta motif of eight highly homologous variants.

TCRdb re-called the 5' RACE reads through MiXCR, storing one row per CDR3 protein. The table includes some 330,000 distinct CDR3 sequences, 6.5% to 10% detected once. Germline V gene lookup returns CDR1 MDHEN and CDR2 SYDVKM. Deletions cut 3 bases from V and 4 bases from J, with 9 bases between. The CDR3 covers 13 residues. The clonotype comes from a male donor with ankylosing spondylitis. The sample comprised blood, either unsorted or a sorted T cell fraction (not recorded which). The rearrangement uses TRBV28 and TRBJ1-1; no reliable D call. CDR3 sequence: CASSFRVITEAFF. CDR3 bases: TGTGCCAGCAGTTTTAGAGTTATCACTGAAGCTTTCTTT. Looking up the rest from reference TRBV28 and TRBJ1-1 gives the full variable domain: DVKVTQSSRYLVKRTGEKVFLECVQDMDHENMFWYRQDPGLGLRLIYFSYDVKMKEKGDIPEGYSVSREKKERFSLILESASTNQTSMYLCASSFRVITEAFFGQGTRLTVV.